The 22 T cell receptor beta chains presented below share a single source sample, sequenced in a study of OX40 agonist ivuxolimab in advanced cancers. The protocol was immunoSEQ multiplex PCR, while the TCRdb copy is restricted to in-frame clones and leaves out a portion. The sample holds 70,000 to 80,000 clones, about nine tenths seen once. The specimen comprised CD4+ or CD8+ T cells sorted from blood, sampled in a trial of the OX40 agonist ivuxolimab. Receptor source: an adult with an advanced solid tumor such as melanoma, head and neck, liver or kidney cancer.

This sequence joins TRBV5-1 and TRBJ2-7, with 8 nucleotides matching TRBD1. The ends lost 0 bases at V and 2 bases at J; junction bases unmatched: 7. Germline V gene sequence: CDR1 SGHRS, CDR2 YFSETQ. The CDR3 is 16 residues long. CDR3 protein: CASSLEGQANPYEQYF. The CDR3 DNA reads TGCGCCAGCAGCTTGGAGGGACAGGCGAATCCCTACGAGCAGTACTTC.

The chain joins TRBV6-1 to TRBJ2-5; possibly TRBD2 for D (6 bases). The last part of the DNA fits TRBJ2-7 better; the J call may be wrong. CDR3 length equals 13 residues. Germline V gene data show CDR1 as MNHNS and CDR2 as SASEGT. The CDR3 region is CASITGTSYEQYF. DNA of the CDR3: TGTGCCAGCATTACCGGGACTTCCTACGAGCAGTACTTC.

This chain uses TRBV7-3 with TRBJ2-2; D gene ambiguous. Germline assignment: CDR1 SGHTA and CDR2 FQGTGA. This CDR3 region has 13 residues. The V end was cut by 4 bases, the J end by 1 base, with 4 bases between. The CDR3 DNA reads TGTGCCAGCAGCTCTGGGAACACCGGGGAGCTGTTTTTT. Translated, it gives CASSSGNTGELFF. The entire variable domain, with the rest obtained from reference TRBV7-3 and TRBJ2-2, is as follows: GAGVSQTPSNKVTEKGKYVELRCDPISGHTALYWYRQSLGQGPEFLIYFQGTGAADDSGLPNDRFFAVRPEGSVSTLKIQRTERGDSAVYLCASSSGNTGELFFGEGSRLTVL.

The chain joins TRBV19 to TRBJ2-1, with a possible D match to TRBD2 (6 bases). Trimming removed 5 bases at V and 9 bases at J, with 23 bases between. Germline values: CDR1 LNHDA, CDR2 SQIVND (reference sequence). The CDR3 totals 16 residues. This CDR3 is CASSHGTGAFQGEQFF. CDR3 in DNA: TGTGCCAGTAGTCACGGGACTGGCGCGTTTCAGGGTGAGCAGTTCTTC.

The CDR3 DNA reads TGTGCCAGCAGCTTATCTAGCGGGGGGAGCACAGATACGCAGTATTTT. This codes for CASSLSSGGSTDTQYF. The rearrangement links TRBV11-3 to TRBJ2-3; 11 bases map to TRBD2. The CDR3 has 16 residues. Trimming cost V 2 bases and J 0 bases; bases outside gene matches: 1. Germline CDR1 SGHNT, CDR2 YENEEA.

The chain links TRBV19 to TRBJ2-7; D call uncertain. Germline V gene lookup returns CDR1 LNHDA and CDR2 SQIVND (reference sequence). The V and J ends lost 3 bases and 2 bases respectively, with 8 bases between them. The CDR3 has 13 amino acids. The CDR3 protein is CASSMGNTYEQYF. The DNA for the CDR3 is TGTGCCAGTAGTATGGGGAATACCTACGAGCAGTACTTC. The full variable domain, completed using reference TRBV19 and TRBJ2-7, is DGGITQSPKYLFRKEGQNVTLSCEQNLNHDAMYWYRQDPGQGLRLIYYSQIVNDFQKGDIAEGYSVSREKKESFPLTVTSAQKNPTAFYLCASSMGNTYEQYFGPGTRLTVT.

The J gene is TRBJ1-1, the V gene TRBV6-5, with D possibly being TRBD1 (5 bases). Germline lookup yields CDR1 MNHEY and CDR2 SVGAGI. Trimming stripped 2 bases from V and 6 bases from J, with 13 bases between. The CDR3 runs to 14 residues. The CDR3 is CASSYMTEGAEAFF. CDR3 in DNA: TGTGCCAGCAGTTACATGACAGAAGGAGCTGAAGCTTTCTTT.

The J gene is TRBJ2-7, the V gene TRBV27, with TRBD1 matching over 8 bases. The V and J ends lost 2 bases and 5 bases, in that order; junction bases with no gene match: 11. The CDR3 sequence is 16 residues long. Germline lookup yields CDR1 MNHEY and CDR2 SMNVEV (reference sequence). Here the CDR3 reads CASSLIGRQGTHEQYF. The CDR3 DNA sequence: TGTGCCAGCAGTTTAATCGGACGACAGGGGACCCACGAGCAGTACTTC.

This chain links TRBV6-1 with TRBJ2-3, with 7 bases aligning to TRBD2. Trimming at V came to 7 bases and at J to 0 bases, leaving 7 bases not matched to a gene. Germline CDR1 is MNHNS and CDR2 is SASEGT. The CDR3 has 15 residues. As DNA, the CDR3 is TGTGCCAGCATGGGGGAGGGCCATAGCACAGATACGCAGTATTTT. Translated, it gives CASMGEGHSTDTQYF.

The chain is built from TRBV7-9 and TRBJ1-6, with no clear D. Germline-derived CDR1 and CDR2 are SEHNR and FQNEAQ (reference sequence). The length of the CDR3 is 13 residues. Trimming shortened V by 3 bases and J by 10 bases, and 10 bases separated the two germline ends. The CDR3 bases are TGTGCCAGCAGCTTGTCAGGATCGTCACCCCTCCACTTT. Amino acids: CASSLSGSSPLHF.

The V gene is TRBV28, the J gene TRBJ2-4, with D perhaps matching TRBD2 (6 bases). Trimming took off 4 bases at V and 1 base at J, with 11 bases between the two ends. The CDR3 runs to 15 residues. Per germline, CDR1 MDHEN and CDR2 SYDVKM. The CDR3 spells CASSSSRGAKNIQYF. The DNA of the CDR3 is TGTGCCAGCAGTTCCAGTCGGGGGGCCAAAAACATTCAGTACTTC.

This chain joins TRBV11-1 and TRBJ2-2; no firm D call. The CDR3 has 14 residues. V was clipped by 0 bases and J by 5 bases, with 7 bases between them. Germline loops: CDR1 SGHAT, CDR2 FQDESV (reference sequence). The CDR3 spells CASSLAYGTGELFF. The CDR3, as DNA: TGTGCCAGCAGCTTAGCGTACGGAACCGGGGAGCTGTTTTTT. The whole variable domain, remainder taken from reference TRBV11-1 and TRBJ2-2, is EAEVAQSPRYKITEKSQAVAFWCDPISGHATLYWYRQILGQGPELLVQFQDESVVDDSQLPKDRFSAERLKGVDSTLKIQPAELGDSAMYLCASSLAYGTGELFFGEGSRLTVL.

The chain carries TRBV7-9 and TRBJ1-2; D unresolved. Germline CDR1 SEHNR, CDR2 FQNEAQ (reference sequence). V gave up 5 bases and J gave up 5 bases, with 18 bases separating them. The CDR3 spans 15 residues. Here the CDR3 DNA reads TGTGCCAGCAGCCCCCTAGGTGGTGGAGGGTATGGCTACACCTTC. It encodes CASSPLGGGGYGYTF.

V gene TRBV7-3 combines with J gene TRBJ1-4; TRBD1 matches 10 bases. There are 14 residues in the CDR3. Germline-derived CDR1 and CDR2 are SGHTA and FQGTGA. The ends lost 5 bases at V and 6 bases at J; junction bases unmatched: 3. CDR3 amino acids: CASSPTGGHEKLFF. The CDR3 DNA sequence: TGTGCCAGCAGCCCGACAGGGGGCCATGAAAAACTGTTTTTT.

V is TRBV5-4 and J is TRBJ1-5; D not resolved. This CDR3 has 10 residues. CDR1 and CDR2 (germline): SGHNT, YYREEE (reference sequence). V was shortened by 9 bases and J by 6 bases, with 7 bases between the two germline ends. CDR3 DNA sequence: TGTGCCACCTCATTTCAGCCCCAGCATTTT. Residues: CATSFQPQHF.

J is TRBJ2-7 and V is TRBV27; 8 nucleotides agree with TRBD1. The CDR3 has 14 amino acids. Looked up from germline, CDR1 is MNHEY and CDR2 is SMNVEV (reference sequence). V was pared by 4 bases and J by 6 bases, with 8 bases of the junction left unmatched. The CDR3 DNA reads TGTGCCAGCAGTTCCAGGCAGGGGGCGTTCGAGCAGTACTTC. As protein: CASSSRQGAFEQYF.

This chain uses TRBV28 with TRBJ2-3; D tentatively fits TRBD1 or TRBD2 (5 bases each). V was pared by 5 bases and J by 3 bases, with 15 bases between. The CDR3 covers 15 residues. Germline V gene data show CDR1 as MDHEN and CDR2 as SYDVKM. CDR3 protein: CASSLPGARTDTQYF. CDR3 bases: TGTGCCAGCAGTCTTCCCGGGGCAAGAACAGATACGCAGTATTTT.

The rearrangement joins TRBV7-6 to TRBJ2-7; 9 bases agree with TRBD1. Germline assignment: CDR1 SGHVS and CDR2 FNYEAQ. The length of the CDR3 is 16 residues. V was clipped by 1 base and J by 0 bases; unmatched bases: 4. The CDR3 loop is CASSLGGQGLSYEQYF. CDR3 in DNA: TGTGCCAGCAGCTTAGGGGGACAGGGTCTCTCCTACGAGCAGTACTTC.

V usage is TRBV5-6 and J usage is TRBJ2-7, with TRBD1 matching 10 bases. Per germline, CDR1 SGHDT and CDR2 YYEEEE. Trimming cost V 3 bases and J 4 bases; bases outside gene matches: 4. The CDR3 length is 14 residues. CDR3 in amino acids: CASSYGQGVYEQYF. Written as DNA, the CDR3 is TGTGCCAGCAGCTACGGACAGGGGGTGTACGAGCAGTACTTC.

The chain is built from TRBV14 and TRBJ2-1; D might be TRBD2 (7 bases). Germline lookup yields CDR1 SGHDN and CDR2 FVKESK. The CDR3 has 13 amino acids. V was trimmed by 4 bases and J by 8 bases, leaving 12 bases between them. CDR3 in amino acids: CASSPGGGDEQFF. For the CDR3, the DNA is TGTGCCAGCAGCCCGGGCGGGGGCGATGAGCAGTTCTTC.

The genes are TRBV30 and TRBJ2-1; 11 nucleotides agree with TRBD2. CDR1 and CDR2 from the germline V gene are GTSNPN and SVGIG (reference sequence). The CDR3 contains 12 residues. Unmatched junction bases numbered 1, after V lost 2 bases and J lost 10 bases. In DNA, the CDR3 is TGTGCCTGGAGTATAGCGGGAGGGGAGCAGTTCTTC. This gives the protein CAWSIAGGEQFF.

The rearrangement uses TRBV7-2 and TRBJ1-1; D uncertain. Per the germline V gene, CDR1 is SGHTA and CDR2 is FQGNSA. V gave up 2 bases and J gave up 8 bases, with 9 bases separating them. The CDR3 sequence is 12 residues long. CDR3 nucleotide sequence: TGTGCCAGCAGCTTAATCGGAACGGAAGCTTTCTTT. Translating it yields CASSLIGTEAFF.